This TCR beta chain was identified in a study of neurological immune-mediated disorders. TCRdb re-called the 5' RACE reads through MiXCR, storing one row per CDR3 protein. The table has about 120,000 distinct CDR3 sequences, around 3% seen once. The sample holds many counts of this clonotype. The target antigen is unknown. Findings and caveats of the study: Phylogenetically, 18 of 34 multiple sclerosis patients' repertoires fell into one related-CDR3 cluster, a possible signature.

Trimming left V 4 bases short and J 2 bases short, with 9 bases between. CDR1 and CDR2 (germline): LGHDT, YNNKEL (reference sequence). The CDR3 consists of 13 residues. The sequence was collected from a woman aged 25 to 45 with multiple sclerosis. The sequenced material came from PBMCs. The rearrangement joins TRBV3-1 to TRBJ2-7; D unclear. The chain's CDR3 is CASSRGETYEQYF. The CDR3 DNA is TGTGCCAGCAGCCGCGGAGAGACCTACGAGCAGTACTTC.